This TCR beta chain was profiled in a study of memory CD4+ T cells and cytomegalovirus serostatus. Study-level findings and limits: About two fifths of the roughly 150 known CMV-associated TCRbeta sequences appeared in CD4+ memory. The CMV-associated TCR signature appears largely within the CD4+ memory repertoire.

The CDR3 consists of 16 residues. The V end was cut by 1 base, the J end by 3 bases, with 15 bases between. From germline, CDR1 is SGHAT and CDR2 FQNNGV. Single viable CD3+CD4+CD8-CD45RO+ cells were sorted as the memory CD4+ T cells. Serostatus was set by detecting CMV pp150, pp28, p38, p52 IgG. In the case of this clone: Its specificity is unknown.

In the authors' methods: After removing out-of-frame reads, approximately 2 million distinct TCRbeta sequences remained. This table comes from immunoSEQ multiplex PCR, and its TCRdb copy is limited to in-frame clones, with some not included. V, J and clone size derive from that table, while D and trimming were established from the DNA sequence. The sample has 50,000 to 65,000 clones, around four fifths seen once. Sequenced material: memory CD4+ T cells from blood. The receptor comes from an adult in good health and CMV-seronegative. V is TRBV11-2 and J is TRBJ1-1; D is possibly TRBD1 (5 bases). CDR3 DNA sequence: TGTGCCAGCAGCTTAGTGGGAGGGGCATGGGACACTGAAGCTTTCTTT. Translation gives CASSLVGGAWDTEAFF.